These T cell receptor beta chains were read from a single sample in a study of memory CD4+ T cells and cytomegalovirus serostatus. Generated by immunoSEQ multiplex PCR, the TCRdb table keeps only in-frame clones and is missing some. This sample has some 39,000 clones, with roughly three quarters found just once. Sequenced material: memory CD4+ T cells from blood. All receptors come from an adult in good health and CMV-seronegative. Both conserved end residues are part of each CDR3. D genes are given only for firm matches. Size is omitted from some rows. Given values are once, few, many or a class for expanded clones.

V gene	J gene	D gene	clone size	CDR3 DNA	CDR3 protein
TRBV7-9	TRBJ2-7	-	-	TGTGCCAGCAGCTCCCAGGGATTCTACGAGCAGTACTTC	CASSSQGFYEQYF
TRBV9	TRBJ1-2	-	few	TGTGCCAGCAGCGTAGCGGGGGGACGGGCCGGCTACACCTTC	CASSVAGGRAGYTF
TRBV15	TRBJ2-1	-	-	TGTGCCACCAGCAGATACTCGACAGGGTGGACTAACAATGAGCAGTTCTTC	CATSRYSTGWTNNEQFF
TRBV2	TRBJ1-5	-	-	TGTGCCAGCAGTGATTCCGGCGGCAATCAGCCCCAGCATTTT	CASSDSGGNQPQHF
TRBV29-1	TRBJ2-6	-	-	TGCAGCGCCTCATCGGCGGGTGGGGCCAACGTCCTGACTTTC	CSASSAGGANVLTF
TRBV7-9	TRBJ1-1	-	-	TGTGCCAGCAGCCCCACACTATTCACTGAAGCTTTCTTT	CASSPTLFTEAFF
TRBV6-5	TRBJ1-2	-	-	TGTGCCAGCAGGCATTTCGGGGGGCAGGAGTATGGCTACACCTTC	CASRHFGGQEYGYTF
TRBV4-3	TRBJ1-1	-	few	TGCGCCAGCAGCCAAGGCAGGGCGGACACAGCTTTCTTT	CASSQGRADTAFF
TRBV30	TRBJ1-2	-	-	TGTGCCTGGAGCCGGAATGCGGGCTACACCTTC	CAWSRNAGYTF
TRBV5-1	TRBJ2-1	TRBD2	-	TGCGCCAGCAGCTTCGGGGGGGGCAGGGAGCAGTTCTTC	CASSFGGGREQFF
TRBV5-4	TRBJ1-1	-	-	TGTGCCAGCAGCTTGGACCCACGACGGAGCACTGAAGCTTTCTTT	CASSLDPRRSTEAFF
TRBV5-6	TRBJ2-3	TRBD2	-	TGTGCCAGCAGCTCTGCGGGGGGATCCACAGATACGCAGTATTTT	CASSSAGGSTDTQYF
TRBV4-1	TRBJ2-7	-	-	TGCGCCAGCAGCCAGGGGTTAGGAGAGCAGTACTTC	CASSQGLGEQYF
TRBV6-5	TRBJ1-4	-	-	TGTGCCAGCAGTTACTTGGGGGGTAATGAAAAACTGTTTTTT	CASSYLGGNEKLFF